These 27 T cell receptor beta chains were sequenced from one sample in a study of T and B cells in COVID-19 patients. Each TRB amplification used about 220-500 ng of genomic DNA from blood. BIOMED2 TRB-A/B primer pools were used in multiplex TRB PCR. TCRdb re-derived calls from the multiplex PCR reads in MiXCR, one entry per CDR3 protein. The table records about 7,000 distinct CDR3 sequences, about 23% of them present only once. The sequenced material came from blood. The receptors shown here come from a human donor who had recovered from COVID-19.

Many counts were recorded for this clonotype. The chain links TRBV5-3 to TRBJ1-2; the D gene is possibly TRBD1 (6 bases). TRBV5-3 is an ORF for which the function is uncertain. V dropped 4 bases and J dropped 5 bases, with 21 bases sitting between them. The CDR3 spans 16 residues. CDR3 coding DNA: TGTGCCAGAAGCAATTGGGGCATTACAGGGAGGTATGGCTACACCTTC. Translated, it gives CARSNWGITGRYGYTF.

This clonotype was counted a few times. This chain connects TRBV6-5 to TRBJ1-2, with 8 positions matching TRBD1. CDR3 length equals 17 residues. The germline V gene has CDR1 MNHEY and CDR2 SVGAGI. The V segment lost 7 bases and the J segment 2 bases; nucleotides outside the gene matches: 15. In DNA, the CDR3 is TGTGCCAGCACTCCCTGGGGGACAGGACTCCCGAACTATGGCTACACCTTC. Translated, it gives CASTPWGTGLPNYGYTF.

The chain has TRBV7-9 and TRBJ2-1, with 13 bases matching TRBD2. There are 16 residues in the CDR3. CDR1 is SEHNR and CDR2 is FQNEAQ in the germline V gene (reference sequence). V shed 2 bases and J 9 bases; nucleotides not matched to a gene: 7. The CDR3: CASSLPRTSGGGEQFF. CDR3 nucleotide sequence: TGTGCCAGCAGCTTACCCCGGACTAGCGGGGGTGGTGAGCAGTTCTTC.

This clonotype is termed medium-sized. The chain links TRBV27 to TRBJ2-1; the D gene is possibly TRBD1 (5 bases). V was trimmed by 8 bases and J by 2 bases, leaving 7 bases between them. Germline V CDR1 and CDR2: MNHEY, SMNVEV (reference sequence). This CDR3 has 12 amino acids. The CDR3 protein is CASQTAYNEQFF. The CDR3 DNA sequence: TGTGCCAGCCAGACAGCCTACAATGAGCAGTTCTTC.

The rearrangement joins TRBV28 to TRBJ2-2; D is possibly TRBD2 (5 bases). CDR3 length: 12 residues. The germline V and J ends were trimmed by 10 bases and 6 bases, with 12 bases remaining between them. Germline CDR1 and CDR2: MDHEN and SYDVKM. The CDR3 nucleotides are TGTGCCACTGGACTGTGGGCCGGGGAGCTGTTTTTT. Its translation: CATGLWAGELFF.

By share of the sample, this clonotype is medium-sized. This chain links TRBV13 with TRBJ2-7; D is possibly TRBD1 (6 bases). In germline, CDR1 is PRHDT, CDR2 FYEKMQ (reference sequence). The V end was cut by 1 base, the J end by 4 bases, with 11 bases between. The CDR3 is 14 residues long. Here the CDR3 reads CASSLETGGYEQYF. CDR3 in DNA: TGTGCCAGCAGCTTAGAGACAGGTGGTTACGAGCAGTACTTC.

By frequency in the sample, this clonotype is medium-sized (0.01 to 0.1%). The chain uses TRBV19 and TRBJ1-4; D is perhaps TRBD1 (6 bases). V dropped 3 bases and J dropped 8 bases, with 13 bases sitting between them. The length of the CDR3 is 14 residues. From germline, CDR1 is LNHDA and CDR2 SQIVND (reference sequence). The CDR3 spells CASSMQGMSEKLFF. The CDR3, as DNA: TGTGCCAGTAGTATGCAGGGGATGAGCGAAAAACTGTTTTTT.

This clonotype is medium-sized in the sample. The gene calls are TRBV5-5 and TRBJ2-6, with TRBD1 matching over 7 bases. Per germline, CDR1 SGHKS and CDR2 YYEKEE (reference sequence). There are 16 residues in the CDR3. V was pared by 4 bases and J by 4 bases, with 8 bases of the junction left unmatched. CDR3 bases: TGTGCCAGCAGCCGGATACAGGGGTCCGGGGCCAACGTCCTGACTTTC. Its translation: CASSRIQGSGANVLTF.

J is TRBJ1-2 and V is TRBV5-1, with TRBD1 identical over 7 bases. CDR3 size: 15 residues. The V segment lost 4 bases and the J segment 1 base; nucleotides outside the gene matches: 7. Germline V gene data show CDR1 as SGHRS and CDR2 as YFSETQ. The CDR3 here is CASSEADRLNYGYTF. CDR3 bases: TGCGCCAGCAGCGAGGCGGACAGGCTTAACTATGGCTACACCTTC. Full variable domain (missing parts from reference TRBV5-1 and TRBJ1-2): KAGVTQTPRYLIKTRGQQVTLSCSPISGHRSVSWYQQTPGQGLQFLFEYFSETQRNKGNFPGRFSGRQFSNSRSEMNVSTLELGDSALYLCASSEADRLNYGYTFGSGTRLTVV.

This clonotype rates as medium-sized. V is TRBV5-6 and J is TRBJ2-1, with TRBD1 matching 9 bases. J lost 0 bases, V lost 10 bases, and 8 bases had no gene match. This CDR3 has 15 residues. Germline CDR1 is SGHDT and CDR2 is YYEEEE. CDR3 DNA sequence: TGTGCCTCATCACAGGGGGCAAACTCCTACAATGAGCAGTTCTTC. Translating gives CASSQGANSYNEQFF. Based on the CDR3 plus reference TRBV5-6 and TRBJ2-1, the full variable domain is DAGVTQSPTHLIKTRGQQVTLRCSPKSGHDTVSWYQQALGQGPQFIFQYYEEEERQRGNFPDRFSGHQFPNYSSELNVNALLLGDSALYLCASSQGANSYNEQFFGPGTRLTVL.

This clonotype qualifies as medium-sized (0.01 to 0.1%). The chain recombines TRBV5-6 with TRBJ2-5; D perhaps matches TRBD1 (6 bases). CDR1 and CDR2 (germline): SGHDT, YYEEEE. This CDR3 is 14 amino acids long. The V gene lost 4 bases and the J gene lost 5 bases, with 15 bases spanning the gap. For the CDR3, the DNA is TGTGCCAGCAGCCAATCAGGGGTCCCGGAGACCCAGTACTTC. Protein: CASSQSGVPETQYF.

Concerning this clonotype: The conserved final phenylalanine or tryptophan is absent from the CDR3, which likely points to a read error. The gene calls are TRBV27 and TRBJ1-2; TRBD1 matches 11 bases. CDR3 length equals 15 residues. Looked up from germline, CDR1 is MNHEY and CDR2 is SMNVEV (reference sequence). The junction had 9 bases not matched to a gene; V was cut back by 4 bases and J by 8 bases. CDR3 DNA sequence: TGTGCCAGCAGTTCCACCTTTGGGACAGGGGGAGGCTACACCCTC. Translated, it gives CASSSTFGTGGGYTL.

By sample fraction, this clonotype is large. The chain couples TRBV19 to TRBJ2-3, with 7 positions matching TRBD1. Germline CDR1 reads LNHDA; CDR2 reads SQIVND (reference sequence). The V and J ends lost 6 bases and 2 bases, in that order; junction bases with no gene match: 5. The CDR3 has 14 residues. CDR3 amino acids: CASRKGGNTDTQYF. DNA of the CDR3: TGTGCCAGTAGGAAAGGGGGCAACACAGATACGCAGTATTTT.

This clonotype occurred many times. The rearrangement links TRBV7-6 to TRBJ2-7, with D perhaps assigned TRBD1 or TRBD2 (5 bases each). The CDR3 length is 15 residues. With 5 bases removed from V and 2 bases from J, the gap between germline ends came to 16 bases. Germline assignment: CDR1 SGHVS and CDR2 FNYEAQ. The CDR3 spells CASSPQVGAAYEQYF. CDR3 coding DNA: TGTGCCAGCAGCCCCCAGGTCGGGGCTGCCTACGAGCAGTACTTC. The full variable domain, completed using reference TRBV7-6 and TRBJ2-7, is GAGVSQSPRYKVTKRGQDVALRCDPISGHVSLYWYRQALGQGPEFLTYFNYEAQQDKSGLPNDRFSAERPEGSISTLTIQRTEQRDSAMYRCASSPQVGAAYEQYFGPGTRLTVT.

This clonotype ranks as large. The CDR3 DNA is TGTGCCAGCTCAGCCACAGGCACAGATACGCAGTATTTT. This codes for CASSATGTDTQYF. J is TRBJ2-3 and V is TRBV19; unclear D gene. Per germline, CDR1 LNHDA and CDR2 SQIVND (reference sequence). The CDR3 runs to 13 residues. With 9 bases removed from V and 1 base from J, the gap between germline ends came to 11 bases.

The gene calls are TRBV19 and TRBJ2-1, with 9 bases fitting TRBD2. The CDR3 length is 15 residues. Trimming took 5 bases from V and 0 from J; bases not matched to a gene: 2. The germline gives CDR1 LNHDA, CDR2 SQIVND (reference sequence). The CDR3 DNA follows: TGTGCCAGTAGTGCGGGGGGGAGCTCCTACAATGAGCAGTTCTTC. Its protein product is CASSAGGSSYNEQFF.

This clonotype was seen a few times. The gene calls are TRBV7-9 and TRBJ1-3; no firm D call. V was shortened by 3 bases and J by 8 bases, with 5 bases between the two germline ends. The germline CDR1 and CDR2 sequences are SEHNR and FQNEAQ (reference sequence). CDR3 length: 11 residues. In DNA form, the CDR3 reads TGTGCCAGCAGCTTCTCCTACACCATATATTTT. It encodes CASSFSYTIYF.

In its sample, this clonotype was seen many times. The V call is TRBV5-1, the J call TRBJ2-1; TRBD1 might be the D (6 bases). V shed 4 bases and J shed 4 bases, with 15 bases lying between them. CDR1 is SGHRS and CDR2 is YFSETQ in the germline V gene. The CDR3 is 15 amino acids. The CDR3 bases are TGCGCCAGCAGCCAGACCGGGACACTTTACAATGAGCAGTTCTTC. Encoded protein: CASSQTGTLYNEQFF.

This clonotype is medium-sized in the sample. This sequence joins TRBV18 and TRBJ2-2; D unclear. The CDR3 covers 13 residues. Trimming took off 2 bases at V and 2 bases at J, with 3 bases between the two ends. CDR1 and CDR2 (germline): KGHSH, LQKENI. CDR3 loop: CASSPANTGELFF. DNA of the CDR3: TGTGCCAGCTCACCAGCAAACACCGGGGAGCTGTTTTTT. Using reference TRBV18 and TRBJ2-2 for the parts outside the CDR3, the full variable domain is NAGVMQNPRHLVRRRGQEARLRCSPMKGHSHVYWYRQLPEEGLKFMVYLQKENIIDESGMPKERFSAEFPKEGPSILRIQQVVRGDSAAYFCASSPANTGELFFGEGSRLTVL.

Concerning this clonotype: A read error may explain this, as a much larger clone is one base away. V is TRBV27 and J is TRBJ2-3, with a weak D call TRBD2 (5 bases). CDR3 size: 14 residues. The germline V gene has CDR1 MNHEY and CDR2 SMNVEV (reference sequence). In DNA form, the CDR3 reads TGTGCCAGCAAGTCGTCTTCTAGCACAGATAAGCAGTATTTT. This gives the protein CASKSSSSTDKQYF.

This rearrangement joins TRBV20-1 to TRBJ2-1; D might be TRBD1 or TRBD2, each matching 5 bases. Trimming pared 1 base from V and 6 bases from J, leaving 19 bases between. Germline V gives CDR1 DFQATT, CDR2 SNEGSKA (reference sequence). This CDR3 has 16 amino acids. As DNA, the CDR3 is TGCAGTGCTAGAGTCCTGGGGGATACGAACCTCAATGAGCAGTTCTTC. This translates into CSARVLGDTNLNEQFF.

This clonotype has only a few counts. The chain joins TRBV10-3 to TRBJ2-7; TRBD1 agrees at 7 bases. The CDR3 totals 13 residues. CDR1 is ENHRY, CDR2 SYGVKD, per germline. The V segment lost 10 bases and the J segment 3 bases; nucleotides outside the gene matches: 9. In nucleotides, the CDR3 is TGTGCCACCGCGACAGGGACGGACTACGAGCAGTACTTC. As protein: CATATGTDYEQYF.

In this sample, this clonotype turned up many times. The V call is TRBV7-6, the J call TRBJ1-6; 8 bases fit TRBD1. V dropped 5 bases and J dropped 7; count of bases not matched to a gene: 4. CDR3 length: 14 amino acids. Germline V gene sequence: CDR1 SGHVS, CDR2 FNYEAQ. CDR3 nucleotides: TGTGCCAGCAGCCAGGGACAGGCAAATTCACCCCTCCACTTT. The encoded protein is CASSQGQANSPLHF.

This clonotype appeared a few times. This rearrangement joins TRBV24-1 to TRBJ2-7, with 8 bases lining up with TRBD1. The germline V gene has CDR1 KGHDR and CDR2 SFDVKD. V was pared by 5 bases and J by 3 bases, with 5 bases of the junction left unmatched. This CDR3 region has 14 residues. CDR3: CATSGPGQVYEQYF. The DNA of the CDR3 is TGTGCCACCAGTGGGCCGGGACAGGTCTACGAGCAGTACTTC.

This clonotype is labeled as medium-sized (0.01 to 0.1%). The gene calls are TRBV19 and TRBJ1-5; 7 bases map to TRBD1. The CDR3 is 14 amino acids. Losses at the gene ends were 5 bases for V and 4 bases for J; bases not matched to a gene: 5. Germline lookup yields CDR1 LNHDA and CDR2 SQIVND (reference sequence). The DNA for the CDR3 is TGTGCCAGTAGTGTTGGACAGGCAAATCAGCCCCAGCATTTT. Residues: CASSVGQANQPQHF.

By its share, this clonotype is medium-sized (0.01 to 0.1%). The chain is built from TRBV12-3 or TRBV12-4 and TRBJ1-4, with a possible D match to TRBD1 (5 bases). The V and J ends lost 7 bases and 5 bases respectively, with 17 bases between them. This CDR3 is built from 15 residues. CDR3 sequence (DNA): TGTGCCAGCACCAACTTGGCGACAGAGAATGAAAAACTGTTTTTT. Protein sequence: CASTNLATENEKLFF.

This chain uses TRBV27 with TRBJ1-5; D might be TRBD1 (5 bases). The CDR3 consists of 15 residues. V dropped 5 bases and J dropped 8 bases, with 19 bases sitting between them. Germline V CDR1 and CDR2: MNHEY, SMNVEV (reference sequence). CDR3 DNA: TGTGCCAGCAGTCCAGGGATCGGGAGGTCGGAGCCCCAGCATTTT. It is translated as CASSPGIGRSEPQHF.